A single sample gave rise to the 23 T cell receptor beta chains below, sequenced in a study of CD8+CD57+ T cells in acquired aplastic anemia. Template material for TCR beta VDJ and CDR3 profiling consisted of genomic DNA. A single record per CDR3 protein comes from TCRdb applying MiXCR to the reads. The table shows roughly 200,000 distinct CDR3 sequences, with over 60% occurring only once. Sequencing used sorted CD4+, CD8+, or CD8+CD57+ T cells (not recorded which) from PBMCs. The origin of the receptors is a human donor in good health.

This rearrangement joins TRBV12-3 or TRBV12-4 to TRBJ1-1; D gene unclear. The CDR3 totals 13 residues. The V and J ends lost 6 bases and 1 base respectively, with 9 bases between them. The CDR3 reads CASSHTANTEAFF. As DNA, the CDR3 is TGTGCCAGCAGCCATACAGCGAACACTGAAGCTTTCTTT.

On this clonotype itself: Since no conserved phenylalanine or tryptophan closes the CDR3, a read error is the likely cause. The DNA is omitted, as the CDR3 cannot be located on it reliably, and the CDR3 follows TCRdb's listing. This rearrangement joins TRBV7-9 to TRBJ2-6; TRBD1 is the table's D call, not checked against the DNA. The germline CDR1 and CDR2 sequences are SEHNR and FQNEAQ (reference sequence). The CDR3 extends over 10 residues, inclusive of both ends. CDR3: CASSSHGQAS.

This clonotype occurred once. The gene calls are TRBV6-5 and TRBJ2-7, with a possible D match to TRBD2 (6 bases). The J call may be incorrect, as the DNA end agrees better with TRBJ2-1. The CDR3 is 14 amino acids. In germline, CDR1 is MNHEY, CDR2 SVGAGI. CDR3 in amino acids: CASRNRGLLNEQFF. The CDR3 coding sequence is TGTGCCAGCAGAAACCGAGGACTACTCAATGAGCAGTTCTTC.

This chain links TRBV20-1 with TRBJ2-3; 9 bases are a match to TRBD1. Germline assignment: CDR1 DFQATT and CDR2 SNEGSKA (reference sequence). This CDR3 has 19 amino acids. The J segment lost 2 bases and the V segment lost 1 base, leaving 16 bases of the junction unmatched. Written as DNA, the CDR3 is TGCAGTGCTAGAGCAATCGCGCCGGGACAGGGAGTGGTCACAGATACGCAGTATTTT. Amino acid sequence: CSARAIAPGQGVVTDTQYF.

The chain carries TRBV7-2 and TRBJ1-5; the D is unclear. CDR3 length: 13 amino acids. The germline CDR1 and CDR2 sequences are SGHTA and FQGNSA. V shed 3 bases and J shed 1 base, with 4 bases lying between them. Here the CDR3 reads CASSFGSNQPQHF. For the CDR3, the DNA is TGTGCCAGCAGCTTCGGCAGCAATCAGCCCCAGCATTTT.

This CDR3 reads CASSRNRGNYGYTF. The CDR3 nucleotides are TGTGCCAGCAGTCGAAACAGGGGTAACTATGGCTACACCTTC. The chain uses TRBV2 and TRBJ1-2; 7 bases are a match to TRBD1. There are 14 residues in the CDR3. Per germline, CDR1 SNHLY and CDR2 FYNNEI. J was trimmed by 1 base and V by 5 bases; bases with no gene match: 4.

With regard to this clonotype: The junction does not match germline at one end; this may be a read error. CDR3 sequence: CASSSISGNTIYF. In nucleotides, the CDR3 is TGTGCCAGCAGTTCGATCTCCGGAAACACTATATATTTT. V usage is TRBV7-6 and J usage is TRBJ1-3, with no clear D. CDR3 length: 13 residues. Germline CDR1 is SGHVS and CDR2 is FNYEAQ.

J is TRBJ2-2 and V is TRBV7-8; 10 bases line up with TRBD2. The ends lost 4 bases at V and 4 bases at J; junction bases unmatched: 9. Germline loops: CDR1 SGHVS, CDR2 FQNEAQ. The CDR3 spans 17 residues. The CDR3 DNA is TGTGCCAGCAGCTCCCGGCTAGCGGGGGCCCTCACCGGGGAGCTGTTTTTT. Encoded protein: CASSSRLAGALTGELFF.

This clonotype has only one observation. The V and J genes are TRBV7-8 and TRBJ2-1; D unresolved. Trimming shortened V by 5 bases and J by 6 bases, and 17 bases separated the two germline ends. The CDR3 contains 15 residues. In germline, CDR1 is SGHVS, CDR2 FQNEAQ. The CDR3: CASSNDISDTNEQFF. CDR3 nucleotides: TGTGCCAGCAGCAACGACATATCCGACACCAATGAGCAGTTCTTC.

This clonotype was seen only once. The chain joins TRBV20-1 to TRBJ1-6, with 7 bases aligning to TRBD1. There are 18 residues in the CDR3. In germline, CDR1 is DFQATT, CDR2 SNEGSKA (reference sequence). The V segment lost 5 bases and the J segment 7 bases; nucleotides outside the gene matches: 20. CDR3 in amino acids: CSAGLGGGGGRRNSPLHF. In DNA form, the CDR3 reads TGCAGTGCTGGCCTGGGGGGAGGGGGCGGTCGACGGAATTCACCCCTCCACTTT.

This clonotype was found many times. This chain joins TRBV7-9 and TRBJ2-2; 9 bases align to TRBD2. The CDR3 runs 16 residues. In germline, CDR1 is SEHNR, CDR2 FQNEAQ (reference sequence). V was pared by 6 bases and J by 6 bases, with 11 bases of the junction left unmatched. Written as DNA, the CDR3 is TGTGCCAGCAGTCGGGTAGCGGGAGAAGTTCCCGGGGAGCTGTTTTTT. This translates into CASSRVAGEVPGELFF.

This clonotype has just one count. This sequence joins TRBV29-1 and TRBJ2-7; 7 nucleotides agree with TRBD1. The length of the CDR3 is 12 residues. Germline V lookup: CDR1 SQVTM, CDR2 ANQGSEA. V lost 8 bases to trimming and J lost 3 bases; unmatched junction nucleotides: 7. CDR3 in amino acids: CSLGTAFYEQYF. The CDR3 DNA reads as TGCAGCCTAGGGACAGCTTTCTACGAGCAGTACTTC.

CDR3 coding DNA: TGTGCCAGCAGTTCGCCCGGACTAGCGGGAGCCGAGCAGTACTTC. It is translated as CASSSPGLAGAEQYF. The J gene is TRBJ2-7, the V gene TRBV6-5, with 13 bases matching TRBD2. The CDR3 is made up of 15 amino acids. Germline CDR1 reads MNHEY; CDR2 reads SVGAGI. V was pared by 4 bases and J by 6 bases, with 6 bases of the junction left unmatched.

This clonotype was picked up many times. The V and J genes are TRBV5-1 and TRBJ2-7; TRBD2 agrees at 8 bases. The junction had 8 bases not matched to a gene; V was cut back by 0 bases and J by 6 bases. Germline lookup yields CDR1 SGHRS and CDR2 YFSETQ. This CDR3 comprises 15 residues. The CDR3 region has the DNA TGCGCCAGCAGCTTGGCAGCGGGAGATCGGGGCGAGCAGTACTTC. It specifies CASSLAAGDRGEQYF.

At least ten counts were recorded for this clonotype. The chain uses TRBV11-2 and TRBJ2-5; 10 bases align to TRBD2. This CDR3 is built from 15 residues. CDR1 is SGHAT, CDR2 FQNNGV, per germline. V shed 1 base, J shed 1 base, and the junction held 0 bases outside the gene matches. For the CDR3, the DNA is TGTGCCAGCAGCTTAGGGACTAGCGGCCAAGAGACCCAGTACTTC. Protein sequence: CASSLGTSGQETQYF.

This clonotype has a count of ten or more. This chain connects TRBV3-1 to TRBJ2-7; D is unresolved. With 4 bases removed from V and 5 bases from J, the gap between germline ends came to 12 bases. This CDR3 region has 13 residues. Germline V gene data show CDR1 as LGHDT and CDR2 as YNNKEL (reference sequence). DNA for the CDR3: TGTGCCAGCAGCCCCGGTGGTACCCACGAGCAGTACTTC. Amino acid sequence: CASSPGGTHEQYF.

A note on this clonotype: A clone one base away is much larger, so this may be a read error. The V gene is TRBV27, the J gene TRBJ2-5, with D perhaps matching TRBD2 (6 bases). This CDR3 region has 11 residues. Germline V CDR1 and CDR2: MNHEY, SMNVEV (reference sequence). The CDR3 region has the DNA TGTGCCAGCAGTTTGGGGGGTCCCCAGCACTTC. Its protein product is CASSLGGPQHF.

In this sample, this clonotype turned up many times. The rearrangement uses TRBV13 and TRBJ2-1, with 10 bases that match TRBD2. The germline V gene has CDR1 PRHDT and CDR2 FYEKMQ (reference sequence). Trimming cost V 8 bases and J 4 bases; bases outside gene matches: 5. This CDR3 spans 14 amino acids. The CDR3 coding sequence is TGTGCCAGCGCTAGCGGGAGTCAGTACAATGAGCAGTTCTTC. It encodes CASASGSQYNEQFF.

J is TRBJ2-3 and V is TRBV20-1, with TRBD2 identical over 12 bases. The CDR3 spans 16 residues. Germline CDR1 DFQATT, CDR2 SNEGSKA (reference sequence). V was clipped by 2 bases and J by 5 bases; unmatched bases: 8. The CDR3 sequence is CSARKLAGGGGDTQYF. The CDR3 DNA reads TGCAGTGCTAGAAAGCTAGCGGGAGGGGGGGGAGATACGCAGTATTTT.

This clonotype was observed at least ten times. This chain joins TRBV6-6 and TRBJ2-7, with D perhaps TRBD1 (6 bases). V lost 5 bases to trimming and J lost 1 base, with 9 bases between them. Germline CDR1 reads MNHNY; CDR2 reads SVGAGI (reference sequence). This CDR3 is 13 amino acids long. The CDR3 reads CASSDGQSYEQYF. In DNA, the CDR3 is TGTGCCAGCAGTGACGGACAGTCCTACGAGCAGTACTTC.

This chain uses TRBV20-1 with TRBJ2-6; D unclear. Germline V CDR1 and CDR2: DFQATT, SNEGSKA (reference sequence). V gave up 3 bases and J gave up 1 base, with 4 bases separating them. The CDR3 consists of 13 residues. The CDR3 DNA reads as TGCAGTGCTAGTATATCTGGGGCCAACGTCCTGACTTTC. Protein product: CSASISGANVLTF.

This sequence joins TRBV15 and TRBJ1-1; 7 bases agree with TRBD1. V lost 3 bases, J lost 1 base, and 5 bases stayed unmatched. This CDR3 comprises 15 residues. Germline loops: CDR1 LNHNV, CDR2 YYDKDF (reference sequence). CDR3 region: CATSSPRGRNTEAFF. The CDR3 DNA reads TGTGCCACCAGCAGTCCGAGGGGGCGGAACACTGAAGCTTTCTTT.

The rearrangement joins TRBV2 to TRBJ2-6; the D gene is possibly TRBD1 (5 bases). From germline, CDR1 is SNHLY and CDR2 FYNNEI. V was shortened by 4 bases and J by 2 bases, with 9 bases between the two germline ends. The CDR3 contains 15 residues. The CDR3 region has the DNA TGTGCCAGCAGTGTAGGGGCCACTGGGGCCAACGTCCTGACTTTC. Translating it yields CASSVGATGANVLTF.